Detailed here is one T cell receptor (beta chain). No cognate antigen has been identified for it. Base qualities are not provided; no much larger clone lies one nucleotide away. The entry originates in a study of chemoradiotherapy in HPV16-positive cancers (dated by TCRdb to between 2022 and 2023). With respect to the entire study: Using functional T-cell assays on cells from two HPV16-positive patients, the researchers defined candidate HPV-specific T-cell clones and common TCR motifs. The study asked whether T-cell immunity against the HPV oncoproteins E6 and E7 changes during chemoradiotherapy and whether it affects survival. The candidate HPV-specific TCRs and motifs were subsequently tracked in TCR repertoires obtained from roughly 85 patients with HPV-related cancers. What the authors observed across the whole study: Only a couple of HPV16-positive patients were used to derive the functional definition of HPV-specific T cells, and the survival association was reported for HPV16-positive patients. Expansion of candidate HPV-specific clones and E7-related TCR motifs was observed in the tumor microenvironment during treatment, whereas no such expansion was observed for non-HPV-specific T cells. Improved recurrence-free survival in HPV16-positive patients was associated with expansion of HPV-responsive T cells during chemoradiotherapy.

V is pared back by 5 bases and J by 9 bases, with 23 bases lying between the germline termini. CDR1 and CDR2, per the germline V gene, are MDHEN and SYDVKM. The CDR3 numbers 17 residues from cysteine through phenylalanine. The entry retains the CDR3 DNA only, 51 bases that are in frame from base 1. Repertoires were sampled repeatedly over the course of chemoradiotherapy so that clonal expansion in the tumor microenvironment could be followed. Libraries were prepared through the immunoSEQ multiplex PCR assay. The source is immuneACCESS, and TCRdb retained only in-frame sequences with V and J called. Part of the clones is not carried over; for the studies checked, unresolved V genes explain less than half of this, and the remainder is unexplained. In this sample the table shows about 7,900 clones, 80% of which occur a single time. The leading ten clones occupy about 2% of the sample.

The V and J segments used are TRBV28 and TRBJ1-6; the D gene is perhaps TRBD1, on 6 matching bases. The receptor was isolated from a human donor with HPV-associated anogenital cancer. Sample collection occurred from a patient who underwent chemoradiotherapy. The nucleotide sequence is TGTGCCAGCAGTCCCCCTCCGAGGGGGGGAAGTGGTTCACCCCTCCACTTT. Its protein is CASSPPPRGGSGSPLHF. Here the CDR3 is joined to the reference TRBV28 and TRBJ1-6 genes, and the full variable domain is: DVKVTQSSRYLVKRTGEKVFLECVQDMDHENMFWYRQDPGLGLRLIYFSYDVKMKEKGDIPEGYSVSREKKERFSLILESASTNQTSMYLCASSPPPRGGSGSPLHFGNGTRLTVT.